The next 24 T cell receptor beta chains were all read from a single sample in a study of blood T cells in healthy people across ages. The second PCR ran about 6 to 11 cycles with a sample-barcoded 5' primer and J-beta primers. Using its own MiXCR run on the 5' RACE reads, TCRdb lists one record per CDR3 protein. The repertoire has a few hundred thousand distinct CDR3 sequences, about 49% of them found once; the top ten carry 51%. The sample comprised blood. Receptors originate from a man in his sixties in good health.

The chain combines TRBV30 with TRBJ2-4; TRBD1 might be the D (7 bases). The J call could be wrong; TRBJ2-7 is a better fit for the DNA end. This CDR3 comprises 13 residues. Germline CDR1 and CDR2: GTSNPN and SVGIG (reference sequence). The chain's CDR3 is CAWSRQGLGEQYF. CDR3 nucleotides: TGTGCCTGGAGTAGACAGGGACTGGGCGAGCAGTACTTC.

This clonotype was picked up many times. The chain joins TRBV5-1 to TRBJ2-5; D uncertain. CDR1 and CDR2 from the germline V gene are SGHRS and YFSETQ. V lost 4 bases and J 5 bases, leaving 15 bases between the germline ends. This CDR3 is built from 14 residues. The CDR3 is CASSPGINGETQYF. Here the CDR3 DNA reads TGCGCCAGCAGCCCTGGTATAAACGGCGAGACCCAGTACTTC.

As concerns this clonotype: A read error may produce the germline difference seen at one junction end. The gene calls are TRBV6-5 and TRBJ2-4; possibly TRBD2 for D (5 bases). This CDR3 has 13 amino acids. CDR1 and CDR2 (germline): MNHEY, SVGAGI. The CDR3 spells CASSSSGNNIRYF. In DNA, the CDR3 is TGTGCCAGCAGTTCGTCCGGGAACAACATTCGGTACTTC.

DNA for the CDR3: TGTGCCAGCAGCAGACTAGCGGGGGGAGAAAATGAGCAGTTCTTC. Its translation is CASSRLAGGENEQFF. V usage is TRBV6-5 and J usage is TRBJ2-1; 13 bases align to TRBD2. The CDR3 loop spans 15 amino acids. V shed 6 bases, J shed 7 bases, and the junction held 6 bases outside the gene matches. Germline-derived CDR1 and CDR2 are MNHEY and SVGAGI.

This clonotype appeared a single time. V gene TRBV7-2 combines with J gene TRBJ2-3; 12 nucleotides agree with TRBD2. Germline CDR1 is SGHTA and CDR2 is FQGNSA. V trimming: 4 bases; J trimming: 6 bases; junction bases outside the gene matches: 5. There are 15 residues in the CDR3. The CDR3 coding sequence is TGTGCCAGCAGCTCCAACGGACTAGCGGGGGATACGCAGTATTTT. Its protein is CASSSNGLAGDTQYF. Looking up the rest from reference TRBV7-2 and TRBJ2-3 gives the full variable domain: GAGVSQSPSNKVTEKGKDVELRCDPISGHTALYWYRQSLGQGLEFLIYFQGNSAPDKSGLPSDRFSAERTGGSVSTLTIQRTQQEDSAVYLCASSSNGLAGDTQYFGPGTRLTVL.

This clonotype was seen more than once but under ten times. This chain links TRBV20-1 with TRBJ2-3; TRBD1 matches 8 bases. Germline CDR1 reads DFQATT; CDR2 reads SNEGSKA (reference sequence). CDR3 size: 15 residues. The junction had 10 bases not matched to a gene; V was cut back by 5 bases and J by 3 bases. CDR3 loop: CSAPSSRGRTDTQYF. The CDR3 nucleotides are TGCAGTGCTCCCTCCAGCAGGGGGCGGACAGATACGCAGTATTTT.

CDR3 protein: CASTSMRTRITYEQYF. CDR3 nucleotides: TGTGCCAGCACCTCAATGCGGACTAGGATAACCTACGAGCAGTACTTC. The genes are TRBV28 and TRBJ2-7, with 7 nucleotides matching TRBD2. The germline V gene encodes CDR1 MDHEN and CDR2 SYDVKM. The V gene end was trimmed by 7 bases and the J gene end by 2 bases; junction bases not matched to a gene: 14. The CDR3 extends over 16 amino acids. Together with reference TRBV28 and TRBJ2-7, the CDR3 gives the full variable domain: DVKVTQSSRYLVKRTGEKVFLECVQDMDHENMFWYRQDPGLGLRLIYFSYDVKMKEKGDIPEGYSVSREKKERFSLILESASTNQTSMYLCASTSMRTRITYEQYFGPGTRLTVT.

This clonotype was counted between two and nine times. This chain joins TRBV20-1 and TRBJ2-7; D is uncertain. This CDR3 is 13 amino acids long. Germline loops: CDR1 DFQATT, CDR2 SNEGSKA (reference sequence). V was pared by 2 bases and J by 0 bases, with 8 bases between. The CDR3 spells CSARKVPSYEQYF. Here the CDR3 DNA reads TGCAGTGCTAGAAAGGTCCCCTCCTACGAGCAGTACTTC.

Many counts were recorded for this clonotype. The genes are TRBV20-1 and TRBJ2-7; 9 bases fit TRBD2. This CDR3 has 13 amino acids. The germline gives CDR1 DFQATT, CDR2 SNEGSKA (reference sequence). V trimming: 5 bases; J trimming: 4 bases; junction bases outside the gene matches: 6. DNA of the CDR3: TGCAGTGCTCCACTAGCGGGTCTGTACGAGCAGTACTTC. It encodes CSAPLAGLYEQYF.

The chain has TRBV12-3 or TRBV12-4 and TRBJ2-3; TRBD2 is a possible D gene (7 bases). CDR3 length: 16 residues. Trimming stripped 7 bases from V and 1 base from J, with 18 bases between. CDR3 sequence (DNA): TGTGCCAGCACCCTAGGGGCGGGGGCCCGCACAGATACGCAGTATTTT. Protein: CASTLGAGARTDTQYF.

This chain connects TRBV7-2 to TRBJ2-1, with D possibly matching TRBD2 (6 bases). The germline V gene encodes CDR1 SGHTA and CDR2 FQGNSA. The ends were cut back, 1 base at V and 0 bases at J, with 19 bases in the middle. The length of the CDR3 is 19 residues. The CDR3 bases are TGTGCCAGCAGCTTAGGAAGCGGGCTAGGTCCAAACTCCTACAATGAGCAGTTCTTC. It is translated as CASSLGSGLGPNSYNEQFF.

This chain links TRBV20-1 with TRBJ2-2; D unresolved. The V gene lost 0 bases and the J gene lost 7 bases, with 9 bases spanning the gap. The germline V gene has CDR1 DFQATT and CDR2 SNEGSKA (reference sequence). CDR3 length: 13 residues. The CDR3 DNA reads TGCAGTGCTAGAGAAGCTAGTGGCGGGGAGCTGTTTTTT. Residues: CSAREASGGELFF.

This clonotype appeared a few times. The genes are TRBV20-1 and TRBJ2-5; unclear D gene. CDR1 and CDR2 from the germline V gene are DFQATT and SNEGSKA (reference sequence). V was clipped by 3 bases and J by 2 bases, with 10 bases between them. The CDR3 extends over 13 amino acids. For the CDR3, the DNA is TGCAGTGCTAGTATACAGACTCAAGAGACCCAGTACTTC. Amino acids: CSASIQTQETQYF.

In nucleotides, the CDR3 is TGTGCCAGCAGTTCCCCGACGACTAGCGGCTATACGCAGTATTTT. As protein: CASSSPTTSGYTQYF. The rearrangement joins TRBV6-2 or TRBV6-3 to TRBJ2-3; 9 bases fit TRBD2. The CDR3 length is 15 residues. Germline CDR1 and CDR2: MNHEY and SVGEGT. J was trimmed by 7 bases and V by 4 bases; bases with no gene match: 9.

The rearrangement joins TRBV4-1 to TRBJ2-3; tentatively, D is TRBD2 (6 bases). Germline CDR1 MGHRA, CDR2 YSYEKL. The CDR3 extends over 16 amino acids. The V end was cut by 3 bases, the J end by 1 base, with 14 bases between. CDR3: CASSQGRRDRTDTQYF. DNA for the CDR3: TGCGCCAGCAGCCAGGGTCGGAGGGATCGCACAGATACGCAGTATTTT.

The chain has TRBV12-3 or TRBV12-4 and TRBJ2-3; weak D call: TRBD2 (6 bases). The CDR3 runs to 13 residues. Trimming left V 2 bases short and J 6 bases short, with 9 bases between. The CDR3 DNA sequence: TGTGCCAGCAGTTTATATCGGGGGGATACGCAGTATTTT. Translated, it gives CASSLYRGDTQYF.

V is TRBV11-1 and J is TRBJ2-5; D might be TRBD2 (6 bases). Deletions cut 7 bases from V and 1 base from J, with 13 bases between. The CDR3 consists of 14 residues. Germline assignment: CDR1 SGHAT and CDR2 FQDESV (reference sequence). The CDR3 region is CASTRGRTQETQYF. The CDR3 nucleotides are TGTGCCAGCACCCGGGGGAGGACCCAAGAGACCCAGTACTTC. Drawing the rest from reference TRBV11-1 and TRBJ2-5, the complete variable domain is EAEVAQSPRYKITEKSQAVAFWCDPISGHATLYWYRQILGQGPELLVQFQDESVVDDSQLPKDRFSAERLKGVDSTLKIQPAELGDSAMYLCASTRGRTQETQYFGPGTRLLVL.

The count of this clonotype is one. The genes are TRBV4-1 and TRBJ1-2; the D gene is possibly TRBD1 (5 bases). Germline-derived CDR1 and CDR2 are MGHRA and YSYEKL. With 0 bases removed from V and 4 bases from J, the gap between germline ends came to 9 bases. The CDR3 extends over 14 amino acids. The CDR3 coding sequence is TGCGCCAGCAGCCAAGATCCAGGGCTCTATGGCTACACCTTC. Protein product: CASSQDPGLYGYTF.

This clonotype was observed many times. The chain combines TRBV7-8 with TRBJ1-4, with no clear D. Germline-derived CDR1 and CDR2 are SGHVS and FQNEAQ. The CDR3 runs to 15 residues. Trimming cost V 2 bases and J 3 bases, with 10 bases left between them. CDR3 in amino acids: CASSLSRASNEKLFF. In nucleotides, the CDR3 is TGTGCCAGCAGCTTAAGTCGGGCTTCTAATGAAAAACTGTTTTTT.

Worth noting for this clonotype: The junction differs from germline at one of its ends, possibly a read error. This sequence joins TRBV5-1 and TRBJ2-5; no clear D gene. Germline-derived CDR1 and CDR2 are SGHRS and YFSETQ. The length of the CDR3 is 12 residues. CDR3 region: CTSSLTAREQYF. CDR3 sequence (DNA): TGCACCAGCAGCTTGACGGCTAGAGAGCAGTACTTC. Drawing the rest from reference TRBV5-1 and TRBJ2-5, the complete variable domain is KAGVTQTPRYLIKTRGQQVTLSCSPISGHRSVSWYQQTPGQGLQFLFEYFSETQRNKGNFPGRFSGRQFSNSRSEMNVSTLELGDSALYLCTSSLTAREQYFGPGTRLLVL.

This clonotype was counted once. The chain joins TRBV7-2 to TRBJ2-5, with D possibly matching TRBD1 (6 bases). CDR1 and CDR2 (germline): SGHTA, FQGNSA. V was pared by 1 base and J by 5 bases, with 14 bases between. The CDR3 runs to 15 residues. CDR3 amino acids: CASSLVGVQGETQYF. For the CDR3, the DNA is TGTGCCAGCAGCTTAGTGGGGGTCCAGGGGGAGACCCAGTACTTC.

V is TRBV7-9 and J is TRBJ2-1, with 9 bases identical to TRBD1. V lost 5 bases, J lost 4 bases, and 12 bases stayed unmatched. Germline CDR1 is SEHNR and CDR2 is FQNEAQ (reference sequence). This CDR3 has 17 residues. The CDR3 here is CASSPRTGVGGYNEQFF. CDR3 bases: TGTGCCAGCAGCCCCCGGACAGGGGTCGGGGGTTACAATGAGCAGTTCTTC.

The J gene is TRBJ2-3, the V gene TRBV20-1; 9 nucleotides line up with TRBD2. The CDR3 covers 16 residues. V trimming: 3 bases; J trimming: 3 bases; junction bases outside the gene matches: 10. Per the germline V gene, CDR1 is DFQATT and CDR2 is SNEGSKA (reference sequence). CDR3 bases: TGCAGTGCTAGCTTGCGGGAGGGGGTGAGGACAGATACGCAGTATTTT. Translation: CSASLREGVRTDTQYF.

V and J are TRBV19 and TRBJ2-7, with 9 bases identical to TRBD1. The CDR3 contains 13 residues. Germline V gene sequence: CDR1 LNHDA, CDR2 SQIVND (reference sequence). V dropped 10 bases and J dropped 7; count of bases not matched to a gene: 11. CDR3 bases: TGTGCCACCCGGGACAGGGTGTTCAATGAGCAGTACTTC. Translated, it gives CATRDRVFNEQYF.